A selection of T cell receptor beta chains follows, all from one sample in a study of shared clonotypes between healthy human individuals. Assay used: immunoSEQ multiplex PCR; TCRdb lists only in-frame clones, some missing. The sample comprises 2 million to 2.5 million clones, approximately 96% of which are singletons, and less than 0.15% rests with the top ten. Source material: naive CD4+ T cells sorted from blood. These TCRs come from a man aged 18 to 30 in good health. Each CDR3 is given with its conserved first and last residue. The D gene is left open where the match is weak. Clone size, where shown, is once, few, many, or a class for clones that have expanded.

j_gene	abundance	v_gene	d_gene	CDR3aa	CDR3nt
TRBJ2-7	.	TRBV30	.	CAWSPQVGISYEQYF	TGTGCCTGGAGTCCACAGGTGGGGATCTCCTACGAGCAGTACTTC
TRBJ2-2	.	TRBV7-2	.	CASSPRTIDTGELFF	TGTGCCAGCAGCCCGAGGACAATCGACACCGGGGAGCTGTTTTTT
TRBJ1-4	.	TRBV6-5	.	CASRGTPREKLFF	TGTGCCAGCAGAGGGACACCTCGAGAAAAACTGTTTTTT
TRBJ2-7	once	TRBV6-5	.	CASRRGGARDEQYF	TGTGCCAGCAGGAGAGGGGGGGCGCGGGACGAGCAGTACTTC
TRBJ2-7	once	TRBV10-3	.	CAIGGTDAYSYEQYF	TGTGCCATCGGGGGGACGGACGCCTATTCCTACGAGCAGTACTTC
TRBJ1-5	.	TRBV28	TRBD1	CASSSPGQNQPQHF	TGTGCCAGCAGTTCTCCGGGACAGAATCAGCCCCAGCATTTT
TRBJ2-5	.	TRBV11-2	TRBD2	CASSLMGLAGGRSETQYF	TGTGCCAGCAGCTTAATGGGGCTAGCGGGAGGAAGATCAGAGACCCAGTACTTC
TRBJ1-6	few	TRBV7-9	.	CASSLYPNSPLHF	TGTGCCAGCAGCTTATATCCCAATTCACCCCTCCACTTT
TRBJ1-1	.	TRBV9	.	CASSVGGSTEAFF	TGTGCCAGCAGCGTAGGGGGTTCCACTGAAGCTTTCTTT
TRBJ2-7	.	TRBV14	TRBD2	CASWKSGAPYEQYF	TGTGCCAGCTGGAAGAGCGGGGCCCCCTACGAGCAGTACTTC
TRBJ2-1	.	TRBV7-2	TRBD2	CASSPARWREGYNEQFF	TGTGCCAGCAGCCCAGCGAGATGGCGGGAGGGCTACAATGAGCAGTTCTTC
TRBJ2-3	.	TRBV2	TRBD2	CASSVQTGGADTQYF	TGTGCCAGCAGCGTACAGACGGGAGGGGCAGATACGCAGTATTTT
TRBJ2-7	.	TRBV7-4	.	CASSQGPNPYEQYF	TGTGCCAGCAGCCAAGGGCCTAATCCCTACGAGCAGTACTTC
TRBJ2-3	.	TRBV18	.	CASSAPSTDTQYF	TGTGCCAGCTCCGCTCCTAGCACAGATACGCAGTATTTT
TRBJ1-6	.	TRBV27	.	CASSSGLYNSPLHF	TGTGCCAGCTCGTCCGGACTCTATAATTCACCCCTCCACTTT
TRBJ2-7	.	TRBV11-3	.	CASSLSGETYEQYF	TGTGCCAGCAGCTTATCAGGCGAGACCTACGAGCAGTACTTC
TRBJ2-2	.	TRBV5-4	.	CASSQDGTPNTGELFF	TGTGCCAGCAGCCAAGATGGGACACCGAACACCGGGGAGCTGTTTTTT
TRBJ2-7	.	TRBV25-1	.	CASSYGTPYEQYF	TGTGCCAGCAGCTACGGGACTCCATACGAGCAGTACTTC
TRBJ1-1	.	TRBV2	.	CASRITVMNTEAFF	TGTGCCAGCAGGATCACAGTTATGAACACTGAAGCTTTCTTT
TRBJ1-3	once	TRBV13	TRBD1	CASSDRQGINTIYF	TGTGCCAGCAGCGACCGACAGGGTATCAACACCATATATTTT
TRBJ1-5	.	TRBV7-2	.	CASSSWGGFSNQPQHF	TGTGCCAGCAGCTCCTGGGGTGGATTTAGCAATCAGCCCCAGCATTTT
TRBJ2-7	.	TRBV2	.	CASSEGVYSYEQYF	TGTGCCAGCAGTGAGGGGGTCTACTCCTACGAGCAGTACTTC
TRBJ2-7	.	TRBV5-4	.	CASSLNRTLISYEQYF	TGTGCCAGCAGCTTAAACCGGACCCTAATATCCTACGAGCAGTACTTC
TRBJ1-5	.	TRBV7-9	TRBD1	CASSTQGARDQPQHF	TGTGCCAGCAGCACACAGGGGGCCAGGGATCAGCCCCAGCATTTT
TRBJ2-4	.	TRBV6-1	.	CASRSGTGENIQYF	TGTGCCAGCAGGTCAGGCACGGGTGAAAACATTCAGTACTTC
TRBJ2-5	few	TRBV5-1	.	CASSLGGQETQYF	TGCGCCAGCAGCTTGGGGGGGCAAGAGACCCAGTACTTC
TRBJ1-6	.	TRBV6-1	.	CASRSPGVNSPLHF	TGTGCCAGCAGATCCCCGGGGGTGAATTCACCCCTCCACTTT
TRBJ1-4	.	TRBV28	.	CASSLSRGKLFF	TGTGCCAGCAGTTTATCTAGAGGAAAACTGTTTTTT
TRBJ2-3	.	TRBV5-1	.	CASSLRDLTDTQYF	TGCGCCAGCAGCTTGCGGGACCTCACAGATACGCAGTATTTT